This T cell receptor beta chain originates from a study of cytomegalovirus exposure and HLA in healthy donors. PCR was performed using 60 Vbeta and 13 Jbeta primers. Profiling relied on immunoSEQ multiplex PCR, and the TCRdb table lists in-frame clones only, not all of them. The repertoire holds about 160,000 clones, 76% seen once, with roughly 1.4% in the top ten. Trimming took 5 bases from V and 0 from J, leaving 10 bases between them. The CDR3 has 15 amino acids. Germline values: CDR1 MDHEN, CDR2 SYDVKM. This chain links TRBV28 with TRBJ1-4; maybe TRBD1 (5 bases). This clonotype originated in a man aged 60 to 69 in good health and CMV-seronegative. Input material: PBMCs. The CDR3 spells CASSLQGATNEKLFF. CDR3 coding DNA: TGTGCCAGCAGTCTGCAGGGCGCAACTAATGAAAAACTGTTTTTT.